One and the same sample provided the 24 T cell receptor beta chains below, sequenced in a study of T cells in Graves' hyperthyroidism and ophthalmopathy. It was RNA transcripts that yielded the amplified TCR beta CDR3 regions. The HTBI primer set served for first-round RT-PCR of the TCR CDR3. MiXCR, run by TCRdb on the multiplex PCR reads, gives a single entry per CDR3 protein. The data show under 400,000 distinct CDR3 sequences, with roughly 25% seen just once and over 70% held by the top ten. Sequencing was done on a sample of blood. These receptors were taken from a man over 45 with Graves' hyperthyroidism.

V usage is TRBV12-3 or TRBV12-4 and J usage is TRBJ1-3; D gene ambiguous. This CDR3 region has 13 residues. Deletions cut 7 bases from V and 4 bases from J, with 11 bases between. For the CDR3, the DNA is TGTGCCAGCACCCCCGGCAGGGGAAACACCATATATTTT. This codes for CASTPGRGNTIYF.

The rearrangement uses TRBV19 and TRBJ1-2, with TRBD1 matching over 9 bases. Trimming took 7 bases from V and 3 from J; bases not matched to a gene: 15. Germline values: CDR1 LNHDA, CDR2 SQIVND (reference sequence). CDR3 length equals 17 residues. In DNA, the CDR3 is TGTGCCAGTACCAACCGGGACAGGGAAGATGGGTACTATGGCTACACCTTC. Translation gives CASTNRDREDGYYGYTF.

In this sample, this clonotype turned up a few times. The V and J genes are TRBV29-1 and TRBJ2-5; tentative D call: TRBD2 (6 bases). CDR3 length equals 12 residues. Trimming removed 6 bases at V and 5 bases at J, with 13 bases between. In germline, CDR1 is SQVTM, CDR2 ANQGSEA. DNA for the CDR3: TGCAGCGTGCGCGATGGGGGGGAGACCCAGTACTTC. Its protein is CSVRDGGETQYF.

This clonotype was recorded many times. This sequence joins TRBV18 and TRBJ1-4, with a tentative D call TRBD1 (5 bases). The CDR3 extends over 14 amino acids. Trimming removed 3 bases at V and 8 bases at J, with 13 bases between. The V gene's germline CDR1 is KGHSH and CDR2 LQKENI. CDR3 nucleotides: TGTGCCAGCTCACCGGCGGGGGAATCAGAAAAACTGTTTTTT. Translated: CASSPAGESEKLFF.

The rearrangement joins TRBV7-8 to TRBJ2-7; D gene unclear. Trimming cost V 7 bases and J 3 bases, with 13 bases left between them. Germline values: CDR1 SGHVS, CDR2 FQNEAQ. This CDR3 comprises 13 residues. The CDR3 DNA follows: TGTGCCAGCATCCCCCCGGACGGCTACGAGCAGTACTTC. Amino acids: CASIPPDGYEQYF.

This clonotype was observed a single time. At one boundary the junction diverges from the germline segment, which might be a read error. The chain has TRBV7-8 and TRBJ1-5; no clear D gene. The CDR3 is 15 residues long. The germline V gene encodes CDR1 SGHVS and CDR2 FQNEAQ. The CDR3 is CASSQEYGGNQPQHF. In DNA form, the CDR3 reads TGCGCCAGCAGCCAAGAATATGGAGGCAATCAGCCCCAGCATTTT. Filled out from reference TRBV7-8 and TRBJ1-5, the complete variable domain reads GAGVSQSPRYKVAKRGQDVALRCDPISGHVSLFWYQQALGQGPEFLTYFQNEAQLDKSGLPSDRFFAERPEGSVSTLKIQRTQQEDSAVYLCASSQEYGGNQPQHFGDGTRLSIL.

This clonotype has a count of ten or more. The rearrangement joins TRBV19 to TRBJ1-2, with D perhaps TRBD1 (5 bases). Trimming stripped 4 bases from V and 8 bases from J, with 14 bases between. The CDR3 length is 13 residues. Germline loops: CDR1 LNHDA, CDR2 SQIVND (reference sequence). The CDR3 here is CASSTRGARGYTF. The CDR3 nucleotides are TGTGCCAGTAGTACCAGAGGGGCGCGGGGCTACACCTTC.

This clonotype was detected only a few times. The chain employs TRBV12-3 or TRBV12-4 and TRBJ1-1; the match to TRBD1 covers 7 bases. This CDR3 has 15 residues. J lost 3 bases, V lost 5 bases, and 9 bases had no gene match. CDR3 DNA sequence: TGTGCCAGCAGTCTTCCCCAGGGGGGGGACACTGAAGCTTTCTTT. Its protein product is CASSLPQGGDTEAFF.

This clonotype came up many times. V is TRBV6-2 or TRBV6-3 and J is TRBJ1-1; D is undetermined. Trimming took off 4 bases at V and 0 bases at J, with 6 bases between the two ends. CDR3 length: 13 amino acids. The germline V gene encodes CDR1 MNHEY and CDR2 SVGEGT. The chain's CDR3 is CASSFLLNTEAFF. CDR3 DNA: TGTGCCAGCAGTTTTTTACTGAACACTGAAGCTTTCTTT.

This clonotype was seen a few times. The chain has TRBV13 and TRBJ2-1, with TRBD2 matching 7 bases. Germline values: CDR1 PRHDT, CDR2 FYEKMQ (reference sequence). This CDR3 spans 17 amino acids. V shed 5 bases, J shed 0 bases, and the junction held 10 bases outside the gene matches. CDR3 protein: CASSGLAGRSSYNEQFF. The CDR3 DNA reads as TGTGCCAGCAGCGGCTTAGCGGGTAGGAGCTCCTACAATGAGCAGTTCTTC.

The chain's CDR3 is CASSIQGGTEAFF. CDR3 coding DNA: TGTGCCAGTAGTATACAGGGGGGTACTGAAGCTTTCTTT. The chain carries TRBV19 and TRBJ1-1; 7 bases match TRBD1. The V segment lost 2 bases and the J segment 5 bases; nucleotides outside the gene matches: 2. CDR1 and CDR2 (germline): LNHDA, SQIVND (reference sequence). The CDR3 spans 13 residues.

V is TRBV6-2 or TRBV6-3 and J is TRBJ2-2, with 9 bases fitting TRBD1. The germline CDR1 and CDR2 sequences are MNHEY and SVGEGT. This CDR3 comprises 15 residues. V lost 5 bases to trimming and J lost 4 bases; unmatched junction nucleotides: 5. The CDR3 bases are TGTGCCAGCAGTCTGACAGGGGGGAGCACCGGGGAGCTGTTTTTT. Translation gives CASSLTGGSTGELFF.

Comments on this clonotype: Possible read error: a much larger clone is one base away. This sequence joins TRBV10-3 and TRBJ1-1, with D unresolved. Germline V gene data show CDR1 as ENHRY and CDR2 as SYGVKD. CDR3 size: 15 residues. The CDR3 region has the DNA TGTGCCACCAGTGATTTAGACGTTCTTTTTACTGAAGCTTTCTTT. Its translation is CATSDLDVLFTEAFF.

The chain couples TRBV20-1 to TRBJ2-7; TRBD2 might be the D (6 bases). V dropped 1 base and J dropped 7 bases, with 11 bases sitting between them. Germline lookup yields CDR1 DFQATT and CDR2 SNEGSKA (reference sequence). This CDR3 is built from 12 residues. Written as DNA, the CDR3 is TGCAGTGCTAGAGCAGATCGGGGGGAGCAGTACTTC. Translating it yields CSARADRGEQYF.

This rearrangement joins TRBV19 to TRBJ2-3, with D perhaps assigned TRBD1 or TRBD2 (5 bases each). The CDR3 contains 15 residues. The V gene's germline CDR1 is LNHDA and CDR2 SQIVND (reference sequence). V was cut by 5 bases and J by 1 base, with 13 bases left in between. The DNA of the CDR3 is TGTGCCAGTAGTTCCAGGGACGGGGGCACAGATACGCAGTATTTT. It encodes CASSSRDGGTDTQYF.

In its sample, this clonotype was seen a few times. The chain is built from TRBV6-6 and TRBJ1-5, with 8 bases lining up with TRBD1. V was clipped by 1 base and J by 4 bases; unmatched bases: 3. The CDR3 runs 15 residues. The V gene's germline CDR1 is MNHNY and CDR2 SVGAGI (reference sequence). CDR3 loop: CASSYWTGTNQPQHF. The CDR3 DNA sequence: TGTGCCAGCAGTTACTGGACAGGGACTAATCAGCCCCAGCATTTT.

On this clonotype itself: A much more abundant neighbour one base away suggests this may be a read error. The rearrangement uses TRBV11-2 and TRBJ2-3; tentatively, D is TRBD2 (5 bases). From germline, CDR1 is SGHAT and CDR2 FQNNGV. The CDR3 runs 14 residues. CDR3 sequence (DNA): TGTGCCAGCAGCTTCTTGGACTTCACAGAGACGCAGTATTTT. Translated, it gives CASSFLDFTETQYF.

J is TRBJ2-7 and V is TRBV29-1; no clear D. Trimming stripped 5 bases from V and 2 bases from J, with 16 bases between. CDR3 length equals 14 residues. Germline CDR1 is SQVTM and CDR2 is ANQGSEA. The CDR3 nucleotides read TGCAGCGTTATATTACAGATTAATCCCTACGAGCAGTACTTC. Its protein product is CSVILQINPYEQYF.

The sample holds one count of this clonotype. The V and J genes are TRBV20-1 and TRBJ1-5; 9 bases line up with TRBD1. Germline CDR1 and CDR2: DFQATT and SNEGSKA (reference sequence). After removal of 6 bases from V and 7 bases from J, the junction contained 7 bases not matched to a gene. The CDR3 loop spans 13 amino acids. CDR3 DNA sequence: TGCAGTGCGGAACAGGGGGCAGGGCAGCCCCAGCATTTT. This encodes CSAEQGAGQPQHF.

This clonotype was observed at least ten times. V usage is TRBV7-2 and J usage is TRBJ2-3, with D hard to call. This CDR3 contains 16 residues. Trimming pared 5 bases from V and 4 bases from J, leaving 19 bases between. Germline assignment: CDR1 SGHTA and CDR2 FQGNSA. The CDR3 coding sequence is TGTGCCAGCAGCCCTCGGGCCCTACCCCCCGCAGATACGCAGTATTTT. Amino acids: CASSPRALPPADTQYF.

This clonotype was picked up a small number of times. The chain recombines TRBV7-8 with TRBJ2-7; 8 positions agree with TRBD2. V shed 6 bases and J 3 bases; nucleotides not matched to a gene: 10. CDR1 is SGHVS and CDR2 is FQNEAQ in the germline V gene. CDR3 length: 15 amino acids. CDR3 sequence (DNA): TGTGCCAGCAGTCCTAGCGGGTCTCTGCTCTACGAGCAGTACTTC. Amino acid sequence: CASSPSGSLLYEQYF.

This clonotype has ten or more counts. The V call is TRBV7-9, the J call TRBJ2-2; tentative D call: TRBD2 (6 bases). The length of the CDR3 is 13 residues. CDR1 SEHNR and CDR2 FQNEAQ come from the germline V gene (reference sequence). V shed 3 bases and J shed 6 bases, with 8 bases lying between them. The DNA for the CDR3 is TGTGCCAGCAGCTTCGGGAGTTCCGGGGAGCTGTTTTTT. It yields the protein CASSFGSSGELFF. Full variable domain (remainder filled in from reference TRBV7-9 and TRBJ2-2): DTGVSQNPRHKITKRGQNVTFRCDPISEHNRLYWYRQTLGQGPEFLTYFQNEAQLEKSRLLSDRFSAERPKGSFSTLEIQRTEQGDSAMYLCASSFGSSGELFFGEGSRLTVL.

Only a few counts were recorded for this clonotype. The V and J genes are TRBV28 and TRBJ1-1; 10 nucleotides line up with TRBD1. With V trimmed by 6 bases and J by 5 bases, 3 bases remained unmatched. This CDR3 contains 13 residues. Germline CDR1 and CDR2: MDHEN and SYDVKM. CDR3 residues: CASREDRGTEAFF. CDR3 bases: TGTGCCAGCAGGGAGGACAGGGGGACTGAAGCTTTCTTT.

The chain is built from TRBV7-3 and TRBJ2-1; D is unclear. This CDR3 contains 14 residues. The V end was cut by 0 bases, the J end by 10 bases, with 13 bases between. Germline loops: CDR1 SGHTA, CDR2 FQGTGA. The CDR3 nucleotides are TGTGCCAGCAGCTTAACGGGCCGCGTTTGGGAGCAGTTCTTC. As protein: CASSLTGRVWEQFF.